This T cell receptor (beta chain) was obtained from a study of cytomegalovirus exposure and HLA in healthy donors. As for the study in general: Within the Caucasian-associated ancestry cluster were more than 75% of the roughly 400 genotyped donors.

To note about this clone: Its antigen remains unknown.

Researchers ran the PCR with 60 Vbeta and 13 Jbeta primers. Repertoires were generated with immunoSEQ multiplex PCR, while TCRdb's copy carries only in-frame clones and drops some. The repertoire holds 150,000 to 250,000 clones, roughly 79% seen once, with approximately 2% in the top ten. General study findings and limits: TRBV6-2, TRBV6-3 and some other V segments were unresolvable in 87-base-pair reads. Altogether, 160 or so TCR beta chains were recorded as cytomegalovirus-associated.

The CDR3 consists of 15 residues. Germline CDR1 reads MNHNY; CDR2 reads SVGAGI (reference sequence). The V end was cut by 8 bases, the J end by 0 bases, with 17 bases between. This chain connects TRBV6-6 to TRBJ2-7; possible D gene TRBD1, 5 bases. The origin of this receptor is a man in his thirties or forties in good health and CMV-seronegative. Sequenced input: PBMCs. This CDR3 reads CASRRDSPSSYEQYF. The CDR3 bases are TGTGCCAGCCGAAGAGACAGTCCGAGCTCCTACGAGCAGTACTTC.